This T cell receptor (beta chain) was sequenced in a study of CD8 T cells in ankylosing spondylitis. From the 5' RACE reads, TCRdb called clonotypes with MiXCR, one entry per CDR3 protein. Here the sample spans hundreds of thousands of distinct CDR3 sequences, approximately 12% being singletons. The sample holds a few counts of this clonotype. What it recognizes is unknown. The CDR3 totals 15 residues. Trimming stripped 4 bases from V and 7 bases from J, with 20 bases between. Germline CDR1 is SGHRS and CDR2 is YFSETQ. Findings of the study overall: In ankylosing spondylitis blood, a motif of roughly eight highly homologous TCR beta variants appeared characteristic.

The V and J genes are TRBV5-1 and TRBJ2-5; TRBD2 is a possible D gene (5 bases). The sequence was collected from a male donor with ankylosing spondylitis. The sequencing sample was made of blood, either unsorted or a sorted T cell fraction (not recorded which). The CDR3 here is CASSRVEAPIATQYF. As DNA, the CDR3 is TGCGCCAGCAGCCGGGTGGAGGCTCCCATAGCGACCCAGTACTTC. Supplemented by reference TRBV5-1 and TRBJ2-5, the full variable domain reads KAGVTQTPRYLIKTRGQQVTLSCSPISGHRSVSWYQQTPGQGLQFLFEYFSETQRNKGNFPGRFSGRQFSNSRSEMNVSTLELGDSALYLCASSRVEAPIATQYFGPGTRLLVL.